This T cell receptor beta chain emerged from a study of T cell clones after liver transplantation. TCRdb's copy holds only in-frame clones and misses some; the assay was immunoSEQ multiplex PCR. The data hold about 76,000 clones, with approximately 87% observed a single time. The CDR3 covers 19 residues. The ends were cut back, 6 bases at V and 0 bases at J, with 26 bases in the middle. Germline values: CDR1 SGHTS, CDR2 YDEGEE. This TCR was sampled from a human patient who received a liver transplant. Some of these T cells may belong to the graft donor. Source: CD4+ T cells from blood, taken at the 22-month timepoint. The V call is TRBV5-8, the J call TRBJ2-3; D is possibly TRBD1 (5 bases). CDR3 residues: CASTVKTLQEWGSTDTQYF. The CDR3, as DNA: TGTGCCAGCACCGTAAAGACCTTACAGGAGTGGGGAAGCACAGATACGCAGTATTTT.